A selection of T cell receptor beta chains follows, all from one sample in a study of siplizumab effects on memory and regulatory T cells. Assay used: immunoSEQ multiplex PCR; TCRdb lists only in-frame clones, some missing. The sample records approximately 100,000 clones, approximately 93% being singletons. The sequencing input was Tregs sorted from blood. The source of these receptors is a human donor in good health. CDR3s include the opening cysteine and the closing phenylalanine or tryptophan. Fields, in order: D gene, V gene, J gene, clone size, CDR3 protein, CDR3 DNA. The D gene is left open where the match is weak. Not every row has a clone size; where given, it reads once, few, many or a size class.

>NA|TRBV6-5|TRBJ1-2|NA
CASSGFSGSGYTF
TGTGCCAGCAGTGGGTTCTCAGGGAGTGGCTACACCTTC
>NA|TRBV6-1|TRBJ2-7|NA
CASIPLRGLNYEQYF
TGTGCCAGCATCCCCCTACGGGGCCTTAATTACGAGCAGTACTTC
>TRBD1|TRBV19|TRBJ2-5|NA
CASRPKGQGKTQYF
TGTGCCAGTAGACCCAAGGGACAGGGGAAGACCCAGTACTTC
>NA|TRBV10-3|TRBJ2-5|NA
CAYTSELGGTQYF
TGTGCCTATACATCTGAACTGGGGGGGACCCAGTACTTC
>NA|TRBV18|TRBJ1-1|NA
CASSPELSRLNTEAFF
TGTGCCAGCTCACCAGAACTAAGTAGACTGAACACTGAAGCTTTCTTT
>NA|TRBV30|TRBJ1-3|NA
CAWSIAGVGNTIYF
TGTGCCTGGAGTATTGCAGGGGTCGGAAACACCATATATTTT
>NA|TRBV11-3|TRBJ2-1|NA
CASKRAGPGSEQFF
TGTGCCAGCAAGAGGGCAGGGCCGGGCAGTGAGCAGTTCTTC
>TRBD2|TRBV18|TRBJ2-3|once
CASSPASGGDTQYF
TGTGCCAGCTCACCAGCCAGCGGGGGGGATACGCAGTATTTT
>TRBD1|TRBV2|TRBJ2-1|NA
CASSRQGPDEQFF
TGTGCCAGCAGTAGACAGGGCCCGGATGAGCAGTTCTTC
>NA|TRBV10-3|TRBJ1-1|NA
CAISDWQNTEAFF
TGTGCCATCAGTGATTGGCAGAACACTGAAGCTTTCTTT
>TRBD2|TRBV6-5|TRBJ2-7|NA
CASGAASGLYEQYF
TGTGCCAGCGGCGCGGCTAGCGGGCTGTACGAGCAGTACTTC
>NA|TRBV15|TRBJ2-1|NA
CATSRSHNEQFF
TGTGCCACCAGCAGGAGTCACAATGAGCAGTTCTTC
>NA|TRBV9|TRBJ1-1|NA
CASSDGRINTEAFF
TGTGCCAGCAGCGACGGACGGATCAACACTGAAGCTTTCTTT
>NA|TRBV28|TRBJ2-7|NA
CAGGKTYEQYF
TGTGCCGGGGGAAAAACCTACGAGCAGTACTTC
>TRBD1|TRBV6-1|TRBJ1-5|NA
CASSELGTGFQPQHF
TGTGCCAGCAGTGAACTCGGGACAGGTTTTCAGCCCCAGCATTTT
>TRBD1|TRBV4-1|TRBJ1-5|NA
CASSPGTGGAIWGQPQHF
TGCGCCAGCAGCCCCGGGACAGGGGGCGCGATCTGGGGTCAGCCCCAGCATTTT
>NA|TRBV29-1|TRBJ1-3|NA
CSVSRDTVRNTIYF
TGCAGCGTAAGCCGGGACACTGTCCGGAACACCATATATTTT
>NA|TRBV12-5|TRBJ2-2|once
CASGLFGVTGELFF
TGTGCTAGTGGTTTGTTTGGGGTTACCGGGGAGCTGTTTTTT
>TRBD2|TRBV2|TRBJ2-3|NA
CASKLAGGNTDTQYF
TGTGCCAGCAAATTAGCGGGAGGGAACACAGATACGCAGTATTTT
>TRBD1|TRBV6-1|TRBJ2-1|NA
CASRGTGGSNEQFF
TGTGCCAGCCGCGGGACAGGGGGTTCCAATGAGCAGTTCTTC
>NA|TRBV4-1|TRBJ2-7|NA
CASSQVKVSSYEQYF
TGCGCCAGCAGCCAAGTTAAAGTATCCTCCTACGAGCAGTACTTC
>NA|TRBV5-1|TRBJ1-1|once
CASSLAGTYEAFF
TGCGCCAGCAGCTTGGCAGGGACGTATGAAGCTTTCTTT
>TRBD1|TRBV5-5|TRBJ1-1|NA
CASSSMTGSRTEAFF
TGTGCCAGCAGCTCGATGACAGGGTCGAGAACTGAAGCTTTCTTT
>NA|TRBV11-2|TRBJ2-5|once
CASSLEFGFQETQYF
TGTGCCAGCAGCTTAGAATTCGGGTTCCAAGAGACCCAGTACTTC
>NA|TRBV10-1|TRBJ1-6|NA
CASSDQDYNSPLHF
TGCGCCAGCAGTGATCAAGACTATAATTCACCCCTCCACTTT
>NA|TRBV7-8|TRBJ1-1|NA
CASSPVGRAEAFF
TGTGCCAGCAGTCCTGTTGGTCGGGCTGAAGCTTTCTTT
>TRBD2|TRBV4-3|TRBJ2-1|NA
CASSHRTSGRLYNEQFF
TGCGCCAGCAGCCATCGGACTAGCGGGAGGTTATACAATGAGCAGTTCTTC
>NA|TRBV4-2|TRBJ2-6|NA
CASSQAAVTYSGANVLTF
TGTGCCAGCAGCCAAGCGGCGGTCACATACTCTGGGGCCAACGTCCTGACTTTC
>NA|TRBV2|TRBJ1-4|NA
CASRVQGLNEKLFF
TGTGCCAGCAGAGTACAGGGCCTTAATGAAAAACTGTTTTTT
>NA|TRBV29-1|TRBJ1-1|once
CGAKSKLNTEAFF
TGCGGCGCTAAGAGCAAACTGAACACTGAAGCTTTCTTT
>NA|TRBV27|TRBJ1-1|NA
CASRTRLNTEAFF
TGTGCCAGCAGGACCAGACTGAACACTGAAGCTTTCTTT
>NA|TRBV9|TRBJ1-2|NA
CASSPVQSNYGYTF
TGTGCCAGCAGCCCCGTGCAGTCTAACTATGGCTACACCTTC
>TRBD2|TRBV4-2|TRBJ2-3|NA
CASSQEGAGGPGDTQYF
TGTGCCAGCAGCCAAGAAGGAGCGGGGGGGCCAGGGGATACGCAGTATTTT
>NA|TRBV19|TRBJ1-5|NA
CASSPLLGQFDPSNQPQHF
TGTGCCAGTAGTCCGTTATTAGGACAGTTCGATCCTAGCAATCAGCCCCAGCATTTT
>NA|TRBV19|TRBJ1-4|NA
CASSPRQTTNEKLFF
TGTGCCAGTAGTCCCCGGCAGACAACTAATGAAAAACTGTTTTTT
>NA|TRBV29-1|TRBJ2-7|NA
CSVGASGREAYEQYF
TGCAGCGTTGGGGCCTCGGGAAGGGAGGCCTACGAGCAGTACTTC
>NA|TRBV10-3|TRBJ2-7|NA
CAISDRAGATYEQYF
TGTGCCATCAGTGATAGGGCAGGGGCTACCTACGAGCAGTACTTC
>TRBD1|TRBV4-2|TRBJ1-6|NA
CASSRSQGAYANSPLHF
TGTGCCAGCAGCCGATCACAGGGGGCGTATGCTAATTCACCCCTCCACTTT
>NA|TRBV18|TRBJ1-1|few
CASSTQEIYTEAFF
TGTGCCAGCTCCACACAGGAGATTTACACTGAAGCTTTCTTT
>NA|TRBV23-1|TRBJ2-1|NA
CASSQSRSRAVAKREQFF
TGCGCCAGCAGTCAATCAAGGTCACGGGCCGTTGCAAAGCGTGAGCAGTTCTTC
>NA|TRBV7-3|TRBJ1-1|once
CASSRTLNTEAFF
TGTGCCAGCAGCAGGACCCTGAACACTGAAGCTTTCTTT
>NA|TRBV7-9|TRBJ1-6|NA
CASSLVTGGSNSPLHF
TGTGCCAGCAGCTTGGTGACCGGGGGATCAAATTCACCCCTCCACTTT
>NA|TRBV7-2|TRBJ1-4|NA
CASSLQAAAYEKLFF
TGTGCCAGCAGTCTACAGGCGGCAGCCTATGAGAAACTGTTTTTT
>NA|TRBV10-3|TRBJ2-3|NA
CAISVRDTDTQYF
TGTGCCATCAGTGTTAGGGACACCGATACGCAGTATTTT
>TRBD1|TRBV10-2|TRBJ2-2|NA
CATRTGVNTGELFF
TGCGCCACACGGACAGGGGTAAACACCGGGGAGCTGTTTTTT
>NA|TRBV2|TRBJ1-1|NA
CASSLELNTEAFF
TGTGCCAGCAGTCTTGAGCTGAACACTGAAGCTTTCTTT
>NA|TRBV5-1|TRBJ1-6|NA
CASSLTDNSPLHF
TGCGCCAGCAGCTTGACAGATAATTCACCCCTCCACTTT
>NA|TRBV4-2|TRBJ1-5|NA
CASSQDQGSNQPQHF
TGTGCCAGCAGCCAAGATCAGGGAAGCAATCAGCCCCAGCATTTT
>NA|TRBV7-2|TRBJ1-2|NA
CASSLVGRVNYGYTF
TGTGCCAGCAGCTTAGTAGGCAGGGTTAACTATGGCTACACCTTC
>NA|TRBV30|TRBJ2-1|NA
CACLYRDFYNEQFF
TGTGCCTGCCTATACCGGGACTTTTACAATGAGCAGTTCTTC
>NA|TRBV11-3|TRBJ2-5|NA
CASSPGVWETQYF
TGTGCCAGCAGCCCGGGGGTTTGGGAGACCCAGTACTTC
>TRBD1|TRBV12-5|TRBJ2-2|once
CASGLDGTGNTGELFF
TGTGCTAGTGGTTTGGACGGGACAGGGAACACCGGGGAGCTGTTTTTT
>NA|TRBV18|TRBJ2-1|NA
CASSPPMQGTIEQFF
TGTGCCAGCTCACCACCAATGCAGGGTACGATTGAGCAGTTCTTC
>NA|TRBV7-8|TRBJ1-5|NA
CASSLVGPPQHF
TGTGCCAGCAGCTTAGTCGGGCCGCCCCAGCATTTT